This TCR beta chain was sequenced in a study of blood T cell repertoires in COVID-19. Study at large: COVID-19 samples collected from the United States, Italy and Spain covered acute and convalescent phases. From T cells, B-cell-depleted T cells, or PBMCs came the material, which was cDNA or gDNA.

Authors' analysis steps: Estimation of nucleated cell counts relied on the amplification of reference gene primers. The data were produced by immunoSEQ multiplex PCR, yet TCRdb's version contains in-frame clones alone and is incomplete. From that table come the V and J calls and clone size; the DNA was used to work out D and trimming. The repertoire includes 140,000 or so clones, roughly 84% of them detected once, and less than 9.5% sits in the top ten. The length of the CDR3 is 12 residues. Trimming stripped 4 bases from V and 10 bases from J, with 8 bases between. CDR1 and CDR2 from the germline V gene are MNHEY and SMNVEV (reference sequence).

The sample was peripheral blood. The gene calls are TRBV27 and TRBJ1-6, with unresolved D. The sequence derives from a human donor in a cohort sampled during active COVID-19. CDR3 sequence: CASSYSRSPLHF. DNA of the CDR3: TGTGCCAGCAGTTACTCCCGATCACCCCTCCACTTT.